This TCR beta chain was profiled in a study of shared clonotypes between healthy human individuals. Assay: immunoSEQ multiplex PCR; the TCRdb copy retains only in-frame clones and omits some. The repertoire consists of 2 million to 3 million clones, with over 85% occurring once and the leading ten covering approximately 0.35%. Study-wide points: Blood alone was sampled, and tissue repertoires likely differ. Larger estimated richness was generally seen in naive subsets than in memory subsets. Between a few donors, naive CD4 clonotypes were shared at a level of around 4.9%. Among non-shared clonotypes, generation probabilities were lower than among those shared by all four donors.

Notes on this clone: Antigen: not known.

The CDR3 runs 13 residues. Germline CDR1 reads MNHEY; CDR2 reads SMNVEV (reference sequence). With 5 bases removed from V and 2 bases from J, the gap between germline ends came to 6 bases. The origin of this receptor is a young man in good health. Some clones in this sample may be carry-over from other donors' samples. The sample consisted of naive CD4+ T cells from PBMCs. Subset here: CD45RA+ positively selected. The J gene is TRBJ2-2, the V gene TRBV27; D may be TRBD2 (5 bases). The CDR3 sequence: CASSEGNTGELFF. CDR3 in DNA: TGTGCCAGCAGTGAGGGCAACACCGGGGAGCTGTTTTTT.